This T cell receptor beta chain was found in a study of identical twins. TCRdb re-called the 5' RACE reads through MiXCR, storing one row per CDR3 protein. This table holds under 1 million distinct CDR3 sequences, roughly 12% found once. Trimming pared 5 bases from V and 0 bases from J, leaving 14 bases between. Germline CDR1 reads SGHTA; CDR2 reads FQGNSA. CDR3 length equals 16 residues. The data also belong to a second study, concerning yellow fever vaccine responses in identical twins.

The sample comprised PBMCs. This chain joins TRBV7-2 and TRBJ1-3; tentatively, D is TRBD1 (5 bases). This receptor was obtained from a woman aged 18-35 years in good health. The CDR3 nucleotides are TGTGCCAGCAGCACCCAGGGAGTTTACTCTGGAAACACCATATATTTT. This gives the protein CASSTQGVYSGNTIYF.